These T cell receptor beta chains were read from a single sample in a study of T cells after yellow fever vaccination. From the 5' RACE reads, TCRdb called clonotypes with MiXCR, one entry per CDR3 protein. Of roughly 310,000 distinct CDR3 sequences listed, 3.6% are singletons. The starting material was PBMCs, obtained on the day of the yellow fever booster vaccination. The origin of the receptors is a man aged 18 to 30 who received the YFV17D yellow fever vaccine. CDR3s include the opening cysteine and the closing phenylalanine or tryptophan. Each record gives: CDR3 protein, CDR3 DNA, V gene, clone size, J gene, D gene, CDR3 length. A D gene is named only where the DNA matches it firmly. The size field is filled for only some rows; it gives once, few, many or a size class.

CDR3 protein: CASSPGAGLQGGYTF; CDR3 DNA: TGTGCCAGCTCACCAGGGGCAGGCCTCCAGGGTGGCTACACCTTC; V gene: TRBV18; clone size: .; J gene: TRBJ1-2; D gene: .; CDR3 length: 15
CDR3 protein: CASSRVGGTPYQETQYF; CDR3 DNA: TGTGCCAGCAGCCGAGTCGGCGGGACCCCATACCAAGAGACCCAGTACTTC; V gene: TRBV3-1; clone size: once; J gene: TRBJ2-5; D gene: .; CDR3 length: 17
CDR3 protein: CASSLGGSNYEQYF; CDR3 DNA: TGTGCCAGCAGTTTAGGCGGCAGCAACTACGAGCAGTACTTC; V gene: TRBV12-3/TRBV12-4; clone size: many; J gene: TRBJ2-7; D gene: .; CDR3 length: 14
CDR3 protein: CASSISGGILYEQFF; CDR3 DNA: TGTGCCAGCAGCATTAGCGGGGGGATTCTGTATGAGCAGTTCTTC; V gene: TRBV7-2; clone size: many; J gene: TRBJ2-1; D gene: TRBD2; CDR3 length: 15
CDR3 protein: CASSPSFGGTQYF; CDR3 DNA: TGTGCCAGCAGCCCCTCTTTCGGGGGTACGCAGTATTTT; V gene: TRBV9; clone size: many; J gene: TRBJ2-3; D gene: .; CDR3 length: 13
CDR3 protein: CSARQDDQETQYF; CDR3 DNA: TGCAGTGCTAGACAGGATGACCAAGAGACCCAGTACTTC; V gene: TRBV20-1; clone size: many; J gene: TRBJ2-5; D gene: .; CDR3 length: 13
CDR3 protein: CASSSKTGRANQPQHF; CDR3 DNA: TGTGCCAGCAGTTCAAAGACAGGGAGGGCCAATCAGCCCCAGCATTTT; V gene: TRBV6-6; clone size: many; J gene: TRBJ1-5; D gene: TRBD1; CDR3 length: 16
CDR3 protein: CAISESGETQYF; CDR3 DNA: TGTGCCATCAGTGAGTCTGGAGAGACCCAGTACTTC; V gene: TRBV10-3; clone size: many; J gene: TRBJ2-5; D gene: .; CDR3 length: 12
CDR3 protein: CASSSGGARELFF; CDR3 DNA: TGTGCCAGCAGCTCTGGGGGGGCGAGGGAACTGTTTTTT; V gene: TRBV7-9; clone size: many; J gene: TRBJ1-4; D gene: .; CDR3 length: 13
CDR3 protein: CSVDPGARETQYF; CDR3 DNA: TGCAGCGTTGACCCCGGGGCGAGGGAGACCCAGTACTTC; V gene: TRBV29-1; clone size: many; J gene: TRBJ2-5; D gene: .; CDR3 length: 13
CDR3 protein: CASRQSGANVLTF; CDR3 DNA: TGCGCCAGCAGACAGTCTGGGGCCAACGTCCTGACTTTC; V gene: TRBV4-3; clone size: many; J gene: TRBJ2-6; D gene: .; CDR3 length: 13
CDR3 protein: CASSGRVDTQYF; CDR3 DNA: TGTGCCAGCAGCGGTAGGGTGGATACGCAGTATTTT; V gene: TRBV6-2/TRBV6-3; clone size: many; J gene: TRBJ2-3; D gene: .; CDR3 length: 12
CDR3 protein: CASRPQGTTNEKLFF; CDR3 DNA: TGCGCCAGCAGGCCGCAGGGCACAACTAATGAAAAACTGTTTTTT; V gene: TRBV4-3; clone size: few; J gene: TRBJ1-4; D gene: .; CDR3 length: 15
CDR3 protein: CASSSTGGAGAGELFF; CDR3 DNA: TGTGCCAGCAGCTCGACAGGGGGCGCAGGGGCCGGGGAGCTGTTTTTT; V gene: TRBV7-2; clone size: many; J gene: TRBJ2-2; D gene: TRBD1; CDR3 length: 16
CDR3 protein: CASSFLGRSYSNQPQHF; CDR3 DNA: TGTGCCAGCAGCTTCTTAGGTCGGAGCTATAGCAATCAGCCCCAGCATTTT; V gene: TRBV7-2; clone size: few; J gene: TRBJ1-5; D gene: .; CDR3 length: 17
CDR3 protein: CASSPGGVGDFNTEAFF; CDR3 DNA: TGCGCCAGCAGCCCCGGTGGGGTAGGGGACTTTAACACTGAAGCTTTCTTT; V gene: TRBV5-1; clone size: few; J gene: TRBJ1-1; D gene: .; CDR3 length: 17
CDR3 protein: CASSLRGTYGYTF; CDR3 DNA: TGTGCCAGCAGTTTACGAGGGACCTATGGCTACACCTTC; V gene: TRBV27; clone size: .; J gene: TRBJ1-2; D gene: .; CDR3 length: 13
CDR3 protein: CASSLVAENTEAFF; CDR3 DNA: TGCGCCAGCAGCTTGGTGGCAGAGAACACTGAAGCTTTCTTT; V gene: TRBV5-1; clone size: many; J gene: TRBJ1-1; D gene: .; CDR3 length: 14
CDR3 protein: CSASSGGHTQYF; CDR3 DNA: TGCAGTGCTAGTAGCGGGGGGCATACGCAGTATTTT; V gene: TRBV20-1; clone size: many; J gene: TRBJ2-3; D gene: TRBD2; CDR3 length: 12
CDR3 protein: CSAEPGEKLFF; CDR3 DNA: TGCAGTGCGGAGCCGGGAGAAAAACTGTTTTTT; V gene: TRBV20-1; clone size: many; J gene: TRBJ1-4; D gene: .; CDR3 length: 11